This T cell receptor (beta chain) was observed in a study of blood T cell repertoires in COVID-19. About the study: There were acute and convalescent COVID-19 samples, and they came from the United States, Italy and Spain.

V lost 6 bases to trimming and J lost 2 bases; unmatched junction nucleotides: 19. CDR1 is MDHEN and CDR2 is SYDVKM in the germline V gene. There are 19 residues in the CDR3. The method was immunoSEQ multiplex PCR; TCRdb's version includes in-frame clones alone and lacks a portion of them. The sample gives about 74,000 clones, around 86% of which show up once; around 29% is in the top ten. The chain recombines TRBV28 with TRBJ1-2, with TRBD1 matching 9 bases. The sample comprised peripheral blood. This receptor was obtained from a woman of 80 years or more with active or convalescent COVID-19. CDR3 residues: CASRRLTSGTGTLNYGYTF. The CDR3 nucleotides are TGTGCCAGCAGACGATTAACCTCCGGGACAGGGACCCTAAACTATGGCTACACCTTC.